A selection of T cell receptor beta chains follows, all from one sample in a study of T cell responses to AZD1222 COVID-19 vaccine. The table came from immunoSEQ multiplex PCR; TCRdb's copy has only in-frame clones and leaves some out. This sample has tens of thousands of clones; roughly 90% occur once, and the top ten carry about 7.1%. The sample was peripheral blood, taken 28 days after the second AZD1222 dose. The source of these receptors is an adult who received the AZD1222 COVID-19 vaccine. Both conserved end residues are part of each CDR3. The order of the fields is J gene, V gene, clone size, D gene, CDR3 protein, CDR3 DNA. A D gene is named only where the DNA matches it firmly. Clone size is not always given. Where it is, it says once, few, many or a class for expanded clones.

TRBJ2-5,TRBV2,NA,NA,CASTGTLQETQYF,TGTGCCAGCACTGGGACTCTCCAAGAGACCCAGTACTTC
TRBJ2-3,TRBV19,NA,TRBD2,CASSSPTSGSGDTQYF,TGTGCCAGTAGTTCTCCGACTAGCGGGAGTGGTGATACGCAGTATTTT
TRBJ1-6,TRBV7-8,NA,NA,CASSLELGGYNSPLHF,TGTGCCAGCAGCTTAGAATTAGGGGGCTATAATTCACCCCTCCACTTT
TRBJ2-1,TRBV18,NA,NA,CASSPGRQGFYNEQFF,TGTGCCAGCTCACCAGGTCGCCAGGGGTTCTACAATGAGCAGTTCTTC
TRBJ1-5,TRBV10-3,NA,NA,CAISESGGFQPQHF,TGTGCCATCAGTGAGTCAGGGGGTTTCCAGCCCCAGCATTTT
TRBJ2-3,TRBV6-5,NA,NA,CASSYSPTSTDTQYF,TGTGCCAGCAGTTACTCCCCCACTAGCACAGATACGCAGTATTTT
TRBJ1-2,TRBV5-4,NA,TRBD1,CASSSTGGERGYTF,TGTGCCAGCAGCTCGACAGGGGGCGAGCGTGGCTACACCTTC
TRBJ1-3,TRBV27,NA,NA,CASSSSLFGDTIYF,TGTGCCAGCAGTTCCTCACTTTTTGGGGACACCATATATTTT
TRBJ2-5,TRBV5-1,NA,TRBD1,CASSLGQGSRETQYF,TGCGCCAGCAGCTTGGGACAGGGGTCCCGAGAGACCCAGTACTTC
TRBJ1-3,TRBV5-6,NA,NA,CASSLGILPGNTIYF,TGTGCCAGCAGCCTTGGAATACTACCTGGAAACACCATATATTTT
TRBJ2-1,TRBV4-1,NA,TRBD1,CASSLATGRQFF,TGCGCCAGCAGCCTAGCGACAGGGCGGCAGTTCTTC
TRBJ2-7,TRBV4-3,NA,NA,CASSQDSSYEQYF,TGCGCCAGCAGCCAAGACAGCAGTTACGAGCAGTACTTC
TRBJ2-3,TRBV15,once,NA,CATSRDKGASTDTQYF,TGTGCCACCAGCAGAGATAAAGGGGCCAGCACAGATACGCAGTATTTT
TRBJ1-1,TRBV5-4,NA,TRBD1,CASSSTGLGTEAFF,TGTGCCAGCAGCTCGACAGGGTTGGGGACTGAAGCTTTCTTT
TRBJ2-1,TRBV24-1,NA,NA,CATSSRREPGNEQFF,TGTGCCACCAGTTCGAGGAGGGAGCCGGGAAATGAGCAGTTCTTC
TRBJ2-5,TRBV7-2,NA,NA,CASSPRLGAETQYF,TGTGCCAGCAGCCCGAGGTTGGGAGCGGAGACCCAGTACTTC
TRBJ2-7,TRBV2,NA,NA,CASSRAVRDEQYF,TGTGCCAGCAGTCGCGCGGTGCGGGACGAGCAGTACTTC
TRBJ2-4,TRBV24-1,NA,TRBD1,CATSDTGGAVGKNIQYF,TGTGCCACCAGTGATACAGGGGGCGCGGTCGGCAAAAACATTCAGTACTTC
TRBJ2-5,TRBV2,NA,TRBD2,CASSRTSQPGQETQYF,TGTGCCAGCAGCCGGACTAGCCAGCCGGGTCAAGAGACCCAGTACTTC
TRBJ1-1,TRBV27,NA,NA,CASSLLSDNTEAFF,TGTGCCAGCAGTTTACTTTCTGATAACACTGAAGCTTTCTTT
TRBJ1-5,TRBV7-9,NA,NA,CASSPGRRNQPQHF,TGTGCCAGCAGCCCCGGACGGCGCAATCAGCCCCAGCATTTT
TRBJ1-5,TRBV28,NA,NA,CASSADPQHF,TGTGCCAGCAGTGCGGACCCCCAGCATTTT
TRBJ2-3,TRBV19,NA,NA,CASSMISADTQYF,TGTGCCAGTAGTATGATATCCGCAGATACGCAGTATTTT
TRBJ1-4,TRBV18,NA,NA,CASSPRGSLTTNEKLFF,TGTGCCAGCTCACCGCGGGGCAGCTTAACAACTAATGAAAAACTGTTTTTT
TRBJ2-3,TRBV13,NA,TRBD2,CASSGGRFTDTQYF,TGTGCCAGCAGCGGCGGGAGGTTCACAGATACGCAGTATTTT
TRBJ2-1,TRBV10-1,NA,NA,CASSESSGVNEQFF,TGCGCCAGCAGTGAGTCCTCTGGGGTCAATGAGCAGTTCTTC
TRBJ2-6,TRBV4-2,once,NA,CASSQEETSGANVLTF,TGTGCCAGCAGCCAAGAGGAAACCTCTGGGGCCAACGTCCTGACTTTC
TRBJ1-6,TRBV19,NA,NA,CASSISPTSPLHF,TGTGCCAGTAGTATCAGTCCGACCTCACCCCTCCACTTT
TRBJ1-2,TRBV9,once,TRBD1,CASSVGQGWGYTF,TGTGCCAGCAGCGTAGGACAGGGTTGGGGCTACACCTTC
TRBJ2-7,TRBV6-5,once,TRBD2,CASSYSKTSGVYEQYF,TGTGCCAGCAGTTACTCTAAGACTAGCGGAGTCTACGAGCAGTACTTC
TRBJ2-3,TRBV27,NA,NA,CASSWRSVDTQYF,TGTGCCAGCAGTTGGAGGTCGGTAGATACGCAGTATTTT
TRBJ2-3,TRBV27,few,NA,CASSHLTDTQYF,TGTGCCAGCAGTCACCTCACAGATACGCAGTATTTT
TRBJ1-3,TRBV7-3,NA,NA,CASSLHPPGVWGNSGNTIYF,TGTGCCAGCAGCTTACACCCCCCGGGTGTCTGGGGTAACTCTGGAAACACCATATATTTT
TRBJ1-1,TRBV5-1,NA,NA,CASSFSSTEAFF,TGCGCCAGCAGCTTCTCATCCACTGAAGCTTTCTTT
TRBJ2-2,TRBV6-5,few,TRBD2,CASLSGRYTGELFF,TGTGCCAGCCTAAGCGGGAGGTACACCGGGGAGCTGTTTTTT
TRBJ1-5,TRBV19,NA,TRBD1,CASSILPGGGQPQHF,TGTGCCAGTAGTATACTACCAGGGGGCGGTCAGCCCCAGCATTTT
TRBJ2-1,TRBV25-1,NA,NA,CASTMSTEQFF,TGTGCCAGCACCATGAGCACTGAGCAGTTCTTC
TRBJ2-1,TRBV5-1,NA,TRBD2,CASSLGLAVSNEQFF,TGCGCCAGCAGCTTGGGACTAGCGGTATCCAATGAGCAGTTCTTC
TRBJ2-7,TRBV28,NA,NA,CASSKYEQYF,TGTGCCAGCAGCAAATACGAGCAGTACTTC